These 10 T cell receptor beta chains originate from one sample sequenced in a study of control samples from healthy donors and cancer patients. Only in-frame clones appear in the TCRdb table, and some are missing; sequencing was by immunoSEQ multiplex PCR. Of about 94,000 clones listed, roughly nine tenths are singletons. Sequencing was carried out using blood. These receptors were collected from a young woman in good health.

This chain uses TRBV7-3 with TRBJ1-1, with a tentative D call TRBD1 (6 bases). There are 15 residues in the CDR3. Trimming shortened V by 6 bases and J by 2 bases, and 16 bases separated the two germline ends. Germline V gene data show CDR1 as SGHTA and CDR2 as FQGTGA. The CDR3 coding sequence is TGTGCCAGCAGGTCACAGGGAAGGAGTAACACTGAAGCTTTCTTT. Its protein product is CASRSQGRSNTEAFF.

J is TRBJ2-6 and V is TRBV19, with TRBD1 matching over 7 bases. Germline CDR1 LNHDA, CDR2 SQIVND (reference sequence). This CDR3 comprises 18 residues. J gave up 0 bases and V 1 base, and 6 bases lay outside the gene matches. The CDR3 is CASSIGRGQHSGANVLTF. CDR3 DNA: TGTGCCAGTAGTATAGGTAGGGGACAGCACTCTGGGGCCAACGTCCTGACTTTC.

This chain uses TRBV19 with TRBJ1-1; TRBD1 aligns across 7 bases. This CDR3 is 15 amino acids long. Looked up from germline, CDR1 is LNHDA and CDR2 is SQIVND (reference sequence). V trimming: 6 bases; J trimming: 1 base; junction bases outside the gene matches: 8. CDR3 amino acids: CASRVGTAPNTEAFF. DNA of the CDR3: TGTGCCAGTAGAGTGGGGACAGCTCCGAACACTGAAGCTTTCTTT.

This chain joins TRBV23-1 and TRBJ1-2; D unresolved. TRBV23-1 is flagged as an ORF with uncertain function. Trimming took 8 bases from V and 14 from J, leaving 33 bases between them. The CDR3 has 16 residues. This CDR3 is CASPSRGVSKPSDRTF. The DNA for the CDR3 is TGCGCCAGCCCTAGTCGTGGGGTCAGCAAACCTTCGGATAGGACCTTC.

The chain couples TRBV11-3 to TRBJ2-7; D may be TRBD2 (6 bases). From germline, CDR1 is SGHNT and CDR2 YENEEA. The CDR3 has 12 amino acids. Trimming removed 5 bases at V and 6 bases at J, with 11 bases between. The CDR3 loop is CASSTGLTEQYF. CDR3 coding DNA: TGTGCCAGCAGCACGGGACTCACCGAGCAGTACTTC.

V is TRBV13 and J is TRBJ1-1; D remains unclear. The germline V gene has CDR1 PRHDT and CDR2 FYEKMQ (reference sequence). Trimming cost V 1 base and J 3 bases, with 9 bases left between them. CDR3 length: 14 amino acids. The CDR3 nucleotides read TGTGCCAGCAGCTTAGTTTCCAGTTACACTGAAGCTTTCTTT. Encoded protein: CASSLVSSYTEAFF.

The CDR3 coding sequence is TGTGCCACCACCTCGGGACACCGGAACACTGAAGCTTTCTTT. Amino acid sequence: CATTSGHRNTEAFF. The chain couples TRBV7-8 to TRBJ1-1; possible D gene TRBD1, 6 bases. Per the germline V gene, CDR1 is SGHVS and CDR2 is FQNEAQ. The CDR3 is 14 residues long. The V end lost 10 bases, the J end lost 1 base, and 16 bases lay between the germline ends.

The DNA of the CDR3 is TGTGCCAGCAGCCTCGGAGCTAACTATGGCTACACCTTC. Its protein is CASSLGANYGYTF. This chain joins TRBV7-6 and TRBJ1-2; D ambiguous. Germline CDR1 is SGHVS and CDR2 is FNYEAQ. CDR3 size: 13 residues. V lost 5 bases, J lost 0 bases, and 7 bases lay in between.

The chain uses TRBV7-2 and TRBJ2-5; D gene unclear. The CDR3 is 13 amino acids. Germline CDR1 is SGHTA and CDR2 is FQGNSA. Trimming took off 5 bases at V and 2 bases at J, with 9 bases between the two ends. The CDR3 here is CASSPPVQETQYF. The CDR3 DNA is TGTGCCAGCAGCCCCCCAGTTCAAGAGACCCAGTACTTC.

Only one count was recorded for this clone. The rearrangement joins TRBV6-6 to TRBJ2-7; TRBD1 matches at 10 bases. The CDR3 consists of 15 residues. CDR1 and CDR2 from the germline V gene are MNHNY and SVGAGI (reference sequence). The trim removed 4 bases at V and 6 bases at J, leaving 9 bases unmatched. CDR3 residues: CASSSTGTGVREQYF. CDR3 DNA: TGTGCCAGCAGTTCCACCGGGACAGGGGTCCGCGAGCAGTACTTC.